These T cell receptor beta chains were read from a single sample in a study of sequential checkpoint blockade in melanoma. The assay was immunoSEQ multiplex PCR, and TCRdb's table has in-frame clones only and misses some. The sample contains roughly 36,000 clones, 32% of which appear only once. The sample consisted of tumor tissue (inferred from file names), taken from a patient given nivolumab and ipilimumab in sequence. All receptors derive from a human donor with melanoma. Both conserved end residues are part of each CDR3. The D gene is left open where the match is weak. Size is omitted from some rows. Given values are once, few, many or a class for expanded clones.

j_gene	v_gene	abundance	d_gene	CDR3aa	CDR3nt
TRBJ2-2	TRBV6-8	-	TRBD2	CAIRGTSGVINTGELFF	TGTGCCATCAGGGGGACTAGCGGGGTCATTAACACCGGGGAGCTGTTTTTT
TRBJ2-2	TRBV9	few	TRBD2	CASSVGLADTGELFF	TGTGCCAGCAGCGTAGGACTAGCGGACACCGGGGAGCTGTTTTTT
TRBJ2-7	TRBV23-1	few	TRBD1	CASSQDRAGTGGEQYF	TGCGCCAGCAGCCAAGATAGGGCCGGGACAGGGGGCGAGCAGTACTTC
TRBJ1-4	TRBV7-2	few	-	CASSATVNEKLFF	TGTGCCAGCAGCGCGACAGTTAATGAAAAACTGTTTTTT
TRBJ2-1	TRBV6-8	few	-	CASRRVGNNEQFF	TGTGCCAGCAGGAGGGTAGGTAACAATGAGCAGTTCTTC
TRBJ2-1	TRBV12-5	-	TRBD1	CASTAEQGALEQFF	TGTGCCAGCACCGCGGAACAGGGGGCTCTTGAGCAGTTCTTC
TRBJ2-3	TRBV18	-	-	CASSPTVDTQYF	TGTGCCAGCTCACCTACGGTGGATACGCAGTATTTT
TRBJ2-6	TRBV19	-	-	CATTDGPGQPGANVLTF	TGTGCCACCACGGACGGTCCTGGGCAACCTGGGGCCAACGTCCTGACTTTC
TRBJ2-7	TRBV18	-	-	CASSPGTSRSYEQYF	TGTGCCAGCTCACCAGGGACATCAAGATCCTACGAGCAGTACTTC
TRBJ2-5	TRBV14	once	TRBD2	CASSPGGRWETQYF	TGTGCCAGCAGCCCGGGGGGACGATGGGAGACCCAGTACTTC
TRBJ1-2	TRBV29-1	-	-	CSVDPIRGLGDYGYTF	TGCAGCGTTGACCCCATCAGGGGTTTGGGTGATTATGGCTACACCTTC
TRBJ2-3	TRBV19	-	TRBD2	CASKNRGASGSLDTQYF	TGTGCCAGTAAAAACCGGGGAGCTAGCGGGAGTCTAGATACGCAGTATTTT
TRBJ2-3	TRBV6-8	-	TRBD1	CASSLYPQGALPDTQYF	TGTGCCAGCAGCCTATACCCACAGGGGGCGCTCCCAGATACGCAGTATTTT
TRBJ1-2	TRBV28	-	TRBD1	CASSSPSQGALYGYTF	TGTGCCAGCAGTAGCCCATCACAGGGGGCTCTCTATGGCTACACCTTC
TRBJ1-2	TRBV28	-	-	CASTSSGFYGYTF	TGTGCCAGCACCTCTTCAGGCTTCTATGGCTACACCTTC
TRBJ2-1	TRBV6-8	-	-	CASSWTFLSYNEQFF	TGTGCCAGCAGCTGGACATTCCTCTCCTACAATGAGCAGTTCTTC
TRBJ2-5	TRBV6-8	-	TRBD1	CASSPTGEETQYF	TGTGCCAGCAGCCCGACAGGGGAAGAGACCCAGTACTTC
TRBJ2-1	TRBV6-8	few	TRBD2	CASSYRGGRYNEQFF	TGTGCCAGCAGTTATCGGGGGGGGCGCTACAATGAGCAGTTCTTC
TRBJ1-2	TRBV4-1	-	TRBD1	CASSQEGTGSVYGYTF	TGCGCCAGCAGCCAAGAAGGGACAGGGTCGGTCTATGGCTACACCTTC
TRBJ2-7	TRBV12-5	-	-	CASGLEGGKNEQYF	TGTGCTAGTGGTTTGGAGGGGGGTAAGAACGAGCAGTACTTC
TRBJ2-1	TRBV29-1	-	-	CSVRTTLYNEQFF	TGCAGCGTGAGGACAACCCTATACAATGAGCAGTTCTTC
TRBJ2-7	TRBV19	-	TRBD2	CASREEISYEQYF	TGTGCCTCCCGGGAGGAGATCTCCTACGAGCAGTACTTC
TRBJ2-5	TRBV19	once	TRBD2	CASSGSGLAGGRETQYF	TGTGCCAGTAGTGGATCGGGACTAGCGGGAGGGCGAGAGACCCAGTACTTC
TRBJ1-1	TRBV7-8	-	-	CASSLRQRAEAFF	TGTGCCAGCAGCCTACGACAGAGGGCTGAAGCTTTCTTT
TRBJ2-1	TRBV11-3	-	-	CASSLGTGGVNEQFF	TGTGCCAGCAGCTTAGGGACAGGAGGGGTCAATGAGCAGTTCTTC
TRBJ2-7	TRBV9	many	-	CASSLNEGPNEQYF	TGTGCCAGCAGCCTTAATGAGGGCCCCAACGAGCAGTACTTC
TRBJ2-3	TRBV5-1	-	-	CASSYAVVDGKVPGPTDTQYF	TGCGCCAGCAGCTACGCTGTAGTGGACGGGAAAGTACCGGGACCCACAGATACGCAGTATTTT
TRBJ1-1	TRBV6-8	-	-	CASSRLGLSHTEAFF	TGTGCCAGCAGTCGTCTCGGACTAAGCCATACTGAAGCTTTCTTT
TRBJ2-5	TRBV6-8	few	TRBD1	CASSYSTQGAVQTQYF	TGTGCCAGCAGTTACTCGACGCAGGGGGCTGTCCAGACCCAGTACTTC